This T cell receptor beta chain emerged from a study of identical twins. MiXCR, applied by TCRdb to the 5' RACE reads, yields one record per CDR3 protein. Among about 1.7 million distinct CDR3 sequences listed, around 33% were seen once. Trimming stripped 2 bases from V and 3 bases from J, with 8 bases between. The CDR3 loop spans 15 amino acids. Per germline, CDR1 LGHDT and CDR2 YNNKEL (reference sequence). This clonotype was recorded only once. The chain employs TRBV3-1 and TRBJ2-6; D possibly corresponds to TRBD1 (5 bases). Sequenced input: cord blood. The source is a newborn girl in good health. CDR3 loop: CASSQQGFGANVLTF. The DNA for the CDR3 is TGTGCCAGCAGCCAACAGGGTTTTGGGGCCAACGTCCTGACTTTC. Using reference TRBV3-1 and TRBJ2-6 for the parts outside the CDR3, the full variable domain is DTAVSQTPKYLVTQMGNDKSIKCEQNLGHDTMYWYKQDSKKFLKIMFSYNNKELIINETVPNRFSPKSPDKAHLNLHINSLELGDSAVYFCASSQQGFGANVLTFGAGSRLTVL.